The clone carrying this TCR beta chain was observed a handful of times. Its antigen is unknown. These data originate in a study of blood T cells in healthy people across ages. Notes on the study in general: Naive T cell percentage showed a strong correlation with the diversity of TCR beta.

Each donor was a healthy Caucasian individual from Russia, aged about 6 to 95. Germline V gives CDR1 SGHTA, CDR2 FQGNSA. This CDR3 comprises 14 residues. The V gene end was trimmed by 5 bases and the J gene end by 2 bases; junction bases not matched to a gene: 6. It was with a sample-barcoded 5' primer and a J-beta primer mix that a second PCR of about 6 to 11 cycles was run. Template switching added a 12-random-nucleotide identifier to every cDNA molecule. TCRdb re-derived calls from the 5' RACE reads in MiXCR, one entry per CDR3 protein. The sample shows approximately 800,000 distinct CDR3 sequences, approximately 25% of them seen only once. This sample was also put to use in a study of T cells of mothers and their children.

The chain is built from TRBV7-2 and TRBJ2-7; 7 positions match TRBD1. This clonotype originated in a boy younger than 18 in good health. Input material: blood. In DNA, the CDR3 is TGTGCCAGCAGCCGGACAGGACCCCCCTACGAGCAGTACTTC. Its translation is CASSRTGPPYEQYF.